This is a list of T cell receptor beta chains from one sample in a study of shared clonotypes between healthy human individuals. The repertoire was sequenced with immunoSEQ multiplex PCR; TCRdb's copy has only in-frame clones and lacks some. Here the sample spans some 1,400,000 clones, 96% being singletons. Input material: naive CD4+ T cells sorted from blood. The receptor set was obtained from a man aged 25-40 years in good health. The CDR3 runs from the conserved cysteine through the conserved F or W. A D gene is named only where the DNA matches it firmly. Clone sizes are given selectively: once, few, many, or a class where the clone is expanded.

D gene,clone size,J gene,V gene,CDR3 protein,CDR3 DNA
TRBD2,once,TRBJ2-1,TRBV18,CASSPLAGVSYNEQFF,TGTGCCAGCTCACCTCTAGCGGGAGTATCTTACAATGAGCAGTTCTTC
-,-,TRBJ1-3,TRBV6-4,CASTRTWNCNTIYF,TGTGCCAGCACCAGGACATGGAACTGTAACACCATATATTTT
-,-,TRBJ1-2,TRBV6-5,CASTSMGYGYTF,TGTGCCAGCACGTCGATGGGCTATGGCTACACCTTC
-,-,TRBJ1-1,TRBV2,CASKGLQYTEAFF,TGTGCCAGCAAAGGTTTACAGTACACTGAAGCTTTCTTT
-,-,TRBJ1-2,TRBV19,CASNRQTNYGYTF,TGTGCCAGTAATCGGCAAACTAACTATGGCTACACCTTC
-,-,TRBJ1-4,TRBV5-1,CASSRESNEKLFF,TGCGCCAGCAGCCGGGAATCTAATGAAAAACTGTTTTTT
TRBD2,-,TRBJ2-7,TRBV19,CASSIRLAESYEQYF,TGTGCCAGTAGTATCCGACTAGCGGAGTCCTACGAGCAGTACTTC
-,once,TRBJ2-3,TRBV10-3,CAIRGTDTQYF,TGTGCCATCAGGGGTACAGATACGCAGTATTTT
TRBD1,once,TRBJ2-3,TRBV5-4,CASSLDRGTDTQYF,TGTGCCAGCAGCTTGGACAGGGGGACAGATACGCAGTATTTT
-,-,TRBJ2-7,TRBV2,CASSVEGTPYEQYF,TGTGCCAGCAGTGTGGAGGGGACACCCTACGAGCAGTACTTC
-,-,TRBJ1-4,TRBV4-3,CASSRTATNEKLFF,TGCGCCAGCAGCCGGACAGCAACTAATGAAAAACTGTTTTTT
TRBD1,-,TRBJ2-2,TRBV9,CASSPGQGAVTGELFF,TGTGCCAGCAGCCCAGGACAGGGGGCAGTCACCGGGGAGCTGTTTTTT
TRBD1,-,TRBJ1-3,TRBV5-5,CASSLGQGVSPHF,TGTGCCAGCAGCTTGGGACAGGGGGTTTCTCCGCATTTT
-,-,TRBJ2-3,TRBV15,CATSRDHGATSTDTQYF,TGTGCCACCAGCAGAGATCACGGGGCGACGAGCACAGATACGCAGTATTTT
TRBD2,-,TRBJ2-7,TRBV5-1,CASSFLAGGTGEQYF,TGCGCCAGCAGCTTTCTAGCGGGAGGGACTGGCGAGCAGTACTTC
-,-,TRBJ1-2,TRBV6-1,CASSATLQGSYGYTF,TGTGCCAGCAGCGCAACCCTCCAGGGTAGCTATGGCTACACCTTC
-,once,TRBJ2-7,TRBV11-3,CASSLAGSNEQYF,TGTGCCAGCAGCTTAGCTGGTTCCAACGAGCAGTACTTC
-,-,TRBJ1-1,TRBV28,CASSLEINTEAFF,TGTGCCAGCAGCTTGGAGATTAACACTGAAGCTTTCTTT
-,-,TRBJ2-3,TRBV7-9,CASSNSDTQYF,TGTGCCAGCAGCAATTCAGATACGCAGTATTTT
TRBD1,once,TRBJ1-2,TRBV6-1,CASTQMGTGYRGYTF,TGTGCCAGCACTCAAATGGGGACAGGATACCGAGGCTACACCTTC
TRBD2,few,TRBJ2-1,TRBV5-1,CASSTLAGDYYNEQFF,TGCGCCAGCAGCACTCTAGCGGGAGATTATTACAATGAGCAGTTCTTC
TRBD1,-,TRBJ2-5,TRBV2,CASSVGTVETQYF,TGTGCCAGCAGTGTCGGGACAGTAGAGACCCAGTACTTC
-,-,TRBJ1-1,TRBV7-3,CASSLGEGRGTWRDAMNTEAFF,TGTGCCAGCAGCTTAGGGGAAGGAAGGGGGACATGGAGAGATGCGATGAACACTGAAGCTTTCTTT
-,-,TRBJ1-5,TRBV19,CASFGPRSSQPQHF,TGTGCCAGTTTCGGGCCCCGGTCGAGCCAGCCCCAGCATTTT
-,-,TRBJ1-5,TRBV19,CASSTNRAGGNQPQHF,TGTGCCAGTAGTACAAACAGGGCGGGAGGCAATCAGCCCCAGCATTTT
TRBD2,-,TRBJ2-3,TRBV10-3,CAISEFGGVVTDTQYF,TGTGCCATCAGTGAGTTCGGGGGGGTAGTCACAGATACGCAGTATTTT
-,-,TRBJ1-5,TRBV10-1,CASSESRALRYQPQHF,TGCGCCAGCAGTGAGTCTCGGGCTCTACGGTACCAGCCCCAGCATTTT
-,-,TRBJ1-2,TRBV5-1,CATTWEVGGYGYTF,TGCGCCACAACCTGGGAGGTTGGAGGCTATGGCTACACCTTC
TRBD2,-,TRBJ2-1,TRBV28,CASSWGTSSYNEQFF,TGTGCCAGCAGTTGGGGGACTAGCTCCTACAATGAGCAGTTCTTC
-,-,TRBJ2-5,TRBV10-1,CASSESGVWETQYF,TGCGCCAGCAGTGAGTCAGGGGTCTGGGAGACCCAGTACTTC
-,-,TRBJ2-3,TRBV18,CASSRDLSTDTQYF,TGTGCCAGCTCACGGGACTTAAGCACAGATACGCAGTATTTT
-,-,TRBJ1-1,TRBV29-1,CSVRGLGDTEAFF,TGCAGCGTGAGGGGGTTGGGTGACACTGAAGCTTTCTTT
-,-,TRBJ2-5,TRBV5-4,CASSLVGGKETQYF,TGTGCCAGCAGCTTGGTAGGGGGGAAAGAGACCCAGTACTTC
-,-,TRBJ2-7,TRBV28,CAIKQSQPRYEQYF,TGTGCCATAAAGCAGAGTCAGCCTCGCTACGAGCAGTACTTC
-,-,TRBJ1-4,TRBV18,CASSPTGYNEKLFF,TGTGCCAGCTCACCCACAGGGTATAATGAAAAACTGTTTTTT
-,-,TRBJ2-3,TRBV4-1,CASSPVAVSTDTQYF,TGCGCCAGCAGTCCCGTTGCGGTTAGCACAGATACGCAGTATTTT
TRBD2,-,TRBJ2-7,TRBV2,CASSDGRLAGTPGEQYF,TGTGCCAGCAGTGACGGGCGACTAGCGGGAACCCCCGGCGAGCAGTACTTC
-,-,TRBJ1-2,TRBV7-9,CASSSNLLEVGGYTF,TGTGCCAGCAGCTCTAATCTCTTGGAGGTCGGAGGCTACACCTTC
-,-,TRBJ1-5,TRBV5-6,CASSLWGRQPQHF,TGTGCCAGCAGCTTGTGGGGCAGGCAGCCCCAGCATTTT
-,-,TRBJ2-7,TRBV5-1,CASSPEPPMGYEQYF,TGCGCCAGCAGCCCGGAACCCCCCATGGGCTACGAGCAGTACTTC
-,-,TRBJ2-1,TRBV28,CASSSLDTASYNEQFF,TGTGCCAGCTCATCCCTCGACACTGCGTCCTACAATGAGCAGTTCTTC
TRBD1,-,TRBJ1-2,TRBV6-5,CASSFDRGRGFGYTF,TGTGCCAGCAGTTTTGACAGGGGGCGCGGATTTGGCTACACCTTC
-,-,TRBJ1-1,TRBV7-2,CASSLGRQLEAFF,TGTGCCAGCAGCTTAGGTCGGCAGCTTGAAGCTTTCTTT
TRBD1,once,TRBJ2-7,TRBV5-1,CASSPGGGTGGHEQYF,TGCGCCAGCAGCCCCGGCGGTGGGACAGGTGGGCACGAGCAGTACTTC
-,-,TRBJ1-2,TRBV28,CASSFRSGDSYGYTF,TGTGCCAGCAGTTTCAGGTCAGGGGATAGTTATGGCTACACCTTC
-,-,TRBJ2-2,TRBV28,CASSTVYTGELFF,TGTGCCAGCAGTACCGTGTACACCGGGGAGCTGTTTTTT
TRBD2,once,TRBJ2-1,TRBV27,CASSLRGLAGGGISSSYNEQFF,TGTGCCAGCAGCCTAAGGGGACTAGCGGGAGGTGGGATCTCTAGCTCCTACAATGAGCAGTTCTTC